This entry lists 17 T cell receptor beta chains sequenced from one sample in a study of T cells in Graves' hyperthyroidism and ophthalmopathy. Regions amplified from RNA transcripts were the TCR beta CDR3 regions. Researchers ran a first-round RT-PCR on the TCR CDR3 using the HTBI primer set. Each CDR3 protein is one row after TCRdb ran MiXCR on the multiplex PCR reads. The profile shows about 180,000 distinct CDR3 sequences, about 15% of them singletons. Sequencing input: blood. Receptors were obtained from a woman aged 45 to 65 with Graves' hyperthyroidism.

This clonotype was detected ten times or more. V usage is TRBV5-1 and J usage is TRBJ2-7; possibly TRBD1 for D (5 bases). Germline V gives CDR1 SGHRS, CDR2 YFSETQ. This CDR3 has 14 amino acids. V lost 0 bases and J lost 7, with 14 bases in between. The DNA for the CDR3 is TGCGCCAGCAGCTTGGGAAGGGGATCAGGGGAGCAGTACTTC. Protein sequence: CASSLGRGSGEQYF.

In nucleotides, the CDR3 is TGTGCCGCTGGACTGGGGCGCGGGACTGAAGCTTTCTTT. Encoded protein: CAAGLGRGTEAFF. The chain joins TRBV19 to TRBJ1-1, with D possibly matching TRBD1 (5 bases). The CDR3 totals 13 residues. CDR1 and CDR2 from the germline V gene are LNHDA and SQIVND (reference sequence). V lost 11 bases to trimming and J lost 5 bases, with 18 bases between them.

This clonotype was recorded many times. V gene TRBV19 combines with J gene TRBJ2-1, with 8 nucleotides matching TRBD2. Germline V gene sequence: CDR1 LNHDA, CDR2 SQIVND (reference sequence). Unmatched junction bases numbered 5, after V lost 6 bases and J lost 7 bases. CDR3 length: 13 amino acids. The CDR3 bases are TGTGCCAGTAGCGGGGGGGGCCAAAATGAGCAGTTCTTC. It codes for CASSGGGQNEQFF.

This clonotype is classed as medium-sized (0.01 to 0.1%). This chain joins TRBV7-2 and TRBJ2-1, with 16 bases lining up with TRBD2. The ends lost 5 bases at V and 1 base at J; junction bases unmatched: 5. CDR3 size: 18 residues. Germline V CDR1 and CDR2: SGHTA, FQGNSA. The CDR3 coding sequence is TGTGCCAGCAGCCCCGGGACTAGCGGGGGGGCTTCCTACAATGAGCAGTTCTTC. As protein: CASSPGTSGGASYNEQFF.

This clonotype was picked up many times. This chain uses TRBV19 with TRBJ1-6, with D possibly being TRBD1 (6 bases). CDR1 is LNHDA, CDR2 SQIVND, per germline (reference sequence). Trimming left V 1 base short and J 7 bases short, with 11 bases between. The CDR3 sequence is 15 residues long. CDR3 residues: CASSIGRGQNSPLHF. The CDR3 bases are TGTGCCAGTAGTATAGGTCGGGGGCAGAATTCACCCCTCCACTTT. Together with reference TRBV19 and TRBJ1-6, the CDR3 gives the full variable domain: DGGITQSPKYLFRKEGQNVTLSCEQNLNHDAMYWYRQDPGQGLRLIYYSQIVNDFQKGDIAEGYSVSREKKESFPLTVTSAQKNPTAFYLCASSIGRGQNSPLHFGNGTRLTVT.

This clonotype was seen at least ten times. The rearrangement uses TRBV2 and TRBJ2-1, with 8 bases matching TRBD2. With 1 base clipped from V and 11 bases from J, the junction kept 13 bases outside the gene matches. There are 16 residues in the CDR3. Germline values: CDR1 SNHLY, CDR2 FYNNEI. CDR3 nucleotide sequence: TGTGCCAGCAGTGAAGAACGGGCGGGGGGCCGGGGTAAGCAGTTCTTC. Its translation is CASSEERAGGRGKQFF.

Note on this clonotype: A much more abundant neighbour one base away suggests this may be a read error. The V gene is TRBV18, the J gene TRBJ1-2; D is possibly TRBD1 (5 bases). Germline assignment: CDR1 KGHSH and CDR2 LQKENI. Trimming left V 1 base short and J 8 bases short, with 14 bases between. The CDR3 covers 14 residues. The CDR3 here is CASSPRPREVGYTF. Written as DNA, the CDR3 is TGTGCCAGCTCACCACGCCCCAGGGAGGTCGGCTACACCTTC.

The sample holds many counts of this clonotype. Written as DNA, the CDR3 is TGTGCCAGCAGTTTTAGGAGAGGACTAAACACTGAAGCTTTCTTT. Translating it yields CASSFRRGLNTEAFF. This chain connects TRBV12-3 or TRBV12-4 to TRBJ1-1; D is unclear. V lost 3 bases to trimming and J lost 2 bases, with 13 bases between them. The CDR3 sequence is 15 residues long.

This clonotype was observed many times. The genes are TRBV4-1 and TRBJ2-5, with no clear D. Germline V gene sequence: CDR1 MGHRA, CDR2 YSYEKL. V was trimmed by 1 base and J by 1 base, leaving 10 bases between them. This CDR3 is built from 15 residues. The CDR3 region is CASSQVRLIQETQYF. The CDR3 nucleotides read TGCGCCAGCAGCCAAGTGCGGTTAATCCAAGAGACCCAGTACTTC.

This clonotype has a count of ten or more. The gene calls are TRBV24-1 and TRBJ2-1; D is uncertain. CDR1 KGHDR and CDR2 SFDVKD come from the germline V gene. The germline V and J ends were trimmed by 0 bases and 6 bases, with 8 bases remaining between them. The CDR3 is 14 amino acids. CDR3 nucleotides: TGTGCCACCAGTGATTTGTATCTGAGCAATGAGCAGTTCTTC. Translation gives CATSDLYLSNEQFF.

This clonotype was seen repeatedly, ten times or more. The V and J genes are TRBV7-9 and TRBJ1-1, with D perhaps TRBD1 (6 bases). The germline V and J ends were trimmed by 8 bases and 1 base, with 20 bases remaining between them. Germline V gives CDR1 SEHNR, CDR2 FQNEAQ (reference sequence). The length of the CDR3 is 16 residues. As DNA, the CDR3 is TGTGCCAGCGGCACACTACCGGGACACAAGAACACTGAAGCTTTCTTT. Protein sequence: CASGTLPGHKNTEAFF. Full variable domain (rest looked up from reference TRBV7-9 and TRBJ1-1): DTGVSQNPRHKITKRGQNVTFRCDPISEHNRLYWYRQTLGQGPEFLTYFQNEAQLEKSRLLSDRFSAERPKGSFSTLEIQRTEQGDSAMYLCASGTLPGHKNTEAFFGQGTRLTVV.

This clonotype was counted at least ten times. J is TRBJ1-2 and V is TRBV6-2 or TRBV6-3; the D is unclear. Per the germline V gene, CDR1 is MNHEY and CDR2 is SVGEGT. Trimming left V 6 bases short and J 2 bases short, with 10 bases between. This CDR3 has 13 amino acids. As DNA, the CDR3 is TGTGCCAGCAGGAAACAGCAAAACTATGGCTACACCTTC. It encodes CASRKQQNYGYTF.

On this clonotype: A much larger clone sits a single nucleotide away, making a read error possible. The chain uses TRBV6-1 and TRBJ2-1, with 11 bases matching TRBD2. The DNA end is a closer match to TRBJ2-7, so the J assignment may be wrong. Germline values: CDR1 MNHNS, CDR2 SASEGT. CDR3 length: 16 residues. In DNA, the CDR3 is TGTGCCAGCAGTCTTAGACTAGCGGGGCCACTCAATGAGCAGTACTTC. It codes for CASSLRLAGPLNEQYF.

This clonotype was counted a few times. The J gene is TRBJ1-3, the V gene TRBV9, with D hard to call. Per the germline V gene, CDR1 is SGDLS and CDR2 is YYNGEE. V shed 4 bases and J shed 6 bases, with 8 bases lying between them. The CDR3 has 12 amino acids. CDR3 amino acids: CASSPRQNTIYF. The CDR3 DNA reads TGTGCCAGCAGCCCCCGACAAAACACCATATATTTT.

In its sample, this clonotype was seen many times. Here the CDR3 DNA reads TGCGCCAGCAGCCAAGATCAGACAGGGACCCTCTATGGCTACACCTTC. Translating it yields CASSQDQTGTLYGYTF. The V gene is TRBV4-3, the J gene TRBJ1-2; 7 bases fit TRBD1. Losses at the gene ends were 0 bases for V and 4 bases for J; bases not matched to a gene: 8. The CDR3 consists of 16 residues. In germline, CDR1 is LGHNA, CDR2 YSLEER.

This clonotype occurred a few times. This may stem from a read error, because a much larger clone lies one nucleotide away. The chain combines TRBV5-1 with TRBJ2-7, with 15 bases fitting TRBD2. CDR3 length equals 15 residues. J lost 3 bases, V lost 4 bases, and 2 bases had no gene match. Germline V gene lookup returns CDR1 SGHRS and CDR2 YFSETQ. The CDR3 protein is CASSGLAGGLYEQYF. The CDR3 DNA is TGCGCCAGCAGCGGACTAGCGGGGGGGCTCTACGAGCAGTACTTC.

The chain employs TRBV4-1 and TRBJ2-6, with D unclear. Germline-derived CDR1 and CDR2 are MGHRA and YSYEKL. The V end was cut by 0 bases, the J end by 2 bases, with 11 bases between. There are 17 residues in the CDR3. For the CDR3, the DNA is TGCGCCAGCAGCCAAGAAGGATCTCTGACTGGGGCCAACGTCCTGACTTTC. This sequence encodes CASSQEGSLTGANVLTF.